This TCR beta chain was profiled in a study of cytomegalovirus exposure and HLA in healthy donors. 60 Vbeta and 13 Jbeta primers were used in PCR. Only in-frame clones appear in the TCRdb table, and some are missing; sequencing was by immunoSEQ multiplex PCR. The sample holds roughly 200,000 clones, roughly 80% seen once. In germline, CDR1 is GTSNPN, CDR2 SVGIG (reference sequence). With V trimmed by 3 bases and J by 2 bases, 6 bases remained unmatched. The CDR3 length is 16 residues. This clonotype originated in a woman in her thirties or forties in good health and CMV-seronegative. V is TRBV30 and J is TRBJ1-4, with 10 bases matching TRBD1. The sequencing sample was made of PBMCs. This CDR3 reads CAWSLTGGLTNEKLFF. The CDR3 nucleotides are TGTGCCTGGAGCTTGACAGGGGGCCTGACTAATGAAAAACTGTTTTTT.